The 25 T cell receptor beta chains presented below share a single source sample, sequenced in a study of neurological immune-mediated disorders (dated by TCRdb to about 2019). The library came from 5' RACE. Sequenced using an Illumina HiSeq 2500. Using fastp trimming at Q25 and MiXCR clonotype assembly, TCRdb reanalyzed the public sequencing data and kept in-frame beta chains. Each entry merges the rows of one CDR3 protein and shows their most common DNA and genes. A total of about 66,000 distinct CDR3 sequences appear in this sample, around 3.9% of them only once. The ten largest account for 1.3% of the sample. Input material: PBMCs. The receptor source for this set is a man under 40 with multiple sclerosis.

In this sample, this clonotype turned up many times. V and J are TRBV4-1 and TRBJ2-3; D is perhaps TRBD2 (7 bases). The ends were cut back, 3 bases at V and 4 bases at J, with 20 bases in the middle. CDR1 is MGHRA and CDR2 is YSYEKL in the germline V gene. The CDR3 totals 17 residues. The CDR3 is CASSHRDGGPVADTQYF. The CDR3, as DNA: TGCGCCAGCAGCCACAGAGACGGGGGGCCGGTAGCAGATACGCAGTATTTT.

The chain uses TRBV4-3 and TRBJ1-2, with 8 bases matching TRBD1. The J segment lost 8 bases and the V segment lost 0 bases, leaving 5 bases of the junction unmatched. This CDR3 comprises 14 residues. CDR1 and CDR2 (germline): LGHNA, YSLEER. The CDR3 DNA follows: TGCGCCAGCAGCCAAGAAGCCAGGGGGCGCGGCTACACCTTC. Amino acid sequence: CASSQEARGRGYTF.

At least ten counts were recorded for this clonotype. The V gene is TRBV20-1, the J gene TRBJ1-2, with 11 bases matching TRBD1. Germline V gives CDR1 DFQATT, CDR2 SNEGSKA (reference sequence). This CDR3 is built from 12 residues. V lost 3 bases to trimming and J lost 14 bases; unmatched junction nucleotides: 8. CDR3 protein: CSASDGQGASTF. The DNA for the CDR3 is TGCAGTGCTAGCGATGGACAGGGGGCTAGTACCTTC.

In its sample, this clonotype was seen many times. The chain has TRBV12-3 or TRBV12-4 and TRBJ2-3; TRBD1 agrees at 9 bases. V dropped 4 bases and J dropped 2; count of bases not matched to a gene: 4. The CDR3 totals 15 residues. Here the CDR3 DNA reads TGTGCCAGCAGTTCCCGGGACAGGGCCACAGATACGCAGTATTTT. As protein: CASSSRDRATDTQYF.

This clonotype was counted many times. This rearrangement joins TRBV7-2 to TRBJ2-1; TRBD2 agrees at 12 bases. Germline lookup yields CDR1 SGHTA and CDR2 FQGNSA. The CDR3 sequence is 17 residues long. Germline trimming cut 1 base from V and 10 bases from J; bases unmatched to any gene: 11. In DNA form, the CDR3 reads TGTGCCAGCAGCTTAGAAGGGACTAGCGGGTCCGCCCGGGAGCAGTTCTTC. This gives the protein CASSLEGTSGSAREQFF.

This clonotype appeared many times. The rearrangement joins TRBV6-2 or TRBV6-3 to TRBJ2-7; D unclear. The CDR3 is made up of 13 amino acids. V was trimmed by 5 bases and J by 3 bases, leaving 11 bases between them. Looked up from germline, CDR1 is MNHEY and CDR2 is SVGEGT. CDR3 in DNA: TGTGCCAGCAGTGTCTCGGAGTTCTACGAGCAGTACTTC. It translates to CASSVSEFYEQYF.

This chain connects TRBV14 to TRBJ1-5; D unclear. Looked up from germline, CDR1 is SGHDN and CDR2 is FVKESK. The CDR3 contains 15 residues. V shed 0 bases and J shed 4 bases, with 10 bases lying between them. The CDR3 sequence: CASSQEGNGNQPQHF. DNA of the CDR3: TGTGCCAGCAGCCAAGAAGGGAATGGGAATCAGCCCCAGCATTTT.

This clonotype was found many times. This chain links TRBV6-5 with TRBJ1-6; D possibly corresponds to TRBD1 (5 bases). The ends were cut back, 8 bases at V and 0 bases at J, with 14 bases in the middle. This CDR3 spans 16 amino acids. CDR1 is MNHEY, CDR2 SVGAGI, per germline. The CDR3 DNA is TGTGCCAGCCACCCAAGGCAGGGCTCCTATAATTCACCCCTCCACTTT. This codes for CASHPRQGSYNSPLHF.

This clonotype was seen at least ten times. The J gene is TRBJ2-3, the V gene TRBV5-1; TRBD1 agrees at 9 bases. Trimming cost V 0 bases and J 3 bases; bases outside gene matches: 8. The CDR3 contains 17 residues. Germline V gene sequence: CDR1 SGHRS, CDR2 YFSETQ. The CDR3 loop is CASSLELRGTGTDTQYF. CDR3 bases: TGCGCCAGCAGCTTGGAGCTAAGGGGGACAGGGACAGATACGCAGTATTTT.

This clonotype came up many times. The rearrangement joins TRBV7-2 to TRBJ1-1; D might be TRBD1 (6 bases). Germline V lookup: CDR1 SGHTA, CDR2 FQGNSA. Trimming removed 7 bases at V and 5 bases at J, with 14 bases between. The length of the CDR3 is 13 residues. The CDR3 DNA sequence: TGTGCCAGCAACCGGGAGGGGGGGACTGAAGCTTTCTTT. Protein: CASNREGGTEAFF.

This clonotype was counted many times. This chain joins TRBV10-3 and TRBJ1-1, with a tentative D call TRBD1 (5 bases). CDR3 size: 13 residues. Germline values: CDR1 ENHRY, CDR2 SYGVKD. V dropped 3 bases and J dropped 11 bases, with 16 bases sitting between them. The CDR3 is CAISEEPRAGAFF. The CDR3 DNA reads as TGTGCCATCAGTGAAGAACCCAGGGCCGGGGCTTTCTTT.

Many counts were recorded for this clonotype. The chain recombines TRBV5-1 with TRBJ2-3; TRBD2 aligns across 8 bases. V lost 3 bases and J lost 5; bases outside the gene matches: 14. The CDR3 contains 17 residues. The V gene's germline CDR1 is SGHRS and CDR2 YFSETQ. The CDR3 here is CASSSASGGPRLDTQYF. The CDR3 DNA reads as TGCGCCAGCAGCTCCGCAAGCGGGGGCCCTAGACTAGATACGCAGTATTTT.

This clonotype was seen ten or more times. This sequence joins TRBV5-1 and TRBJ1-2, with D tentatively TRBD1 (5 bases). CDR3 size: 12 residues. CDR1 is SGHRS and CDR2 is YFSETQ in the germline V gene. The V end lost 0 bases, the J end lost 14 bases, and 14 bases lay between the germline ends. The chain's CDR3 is CASSLGRGNITF. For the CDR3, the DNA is TGCGCCAGCAGCTTGGGACGGGGGAATATAACCTTC.

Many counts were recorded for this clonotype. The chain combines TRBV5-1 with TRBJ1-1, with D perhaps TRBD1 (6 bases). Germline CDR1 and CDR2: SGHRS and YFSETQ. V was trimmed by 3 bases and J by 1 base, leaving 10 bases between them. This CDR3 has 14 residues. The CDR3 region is CASSSDRPNTEAFF. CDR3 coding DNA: TGCGCCAGCAGCTCCGACAGGCCGAACACTGAAGCTTTCTTT.

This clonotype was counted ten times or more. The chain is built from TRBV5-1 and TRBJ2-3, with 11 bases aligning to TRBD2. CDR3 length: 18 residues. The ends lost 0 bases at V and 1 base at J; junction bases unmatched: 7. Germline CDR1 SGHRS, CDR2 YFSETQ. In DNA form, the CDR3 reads TGCGCCAGCAGCTTGGGAGGACTAGCGGGCCGACGCACAGATACGCAGTATTTT. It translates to CASSLGGLAGRRTDTQYF.

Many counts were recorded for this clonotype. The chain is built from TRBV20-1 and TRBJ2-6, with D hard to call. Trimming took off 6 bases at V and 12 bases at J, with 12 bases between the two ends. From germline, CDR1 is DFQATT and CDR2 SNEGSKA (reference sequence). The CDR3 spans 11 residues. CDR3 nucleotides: TGCAGTGCCCAAGTCAATGGCGTCCTGACTTTC. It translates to CSAQVNGVLTF.

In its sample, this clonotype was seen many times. In DNA, the CDR3 is TGTGCCAGCAGCGGGCGGGGGGCCCAAAACAATGAGCAGTTCTTC. It is translated as CASSGRGAQNNEQFF. The chain links TRBV9 to TRBJ2-1; 8 bases match TRBD2. V shed 3 bases and J 5 bases; nucleotides not matched to a gene: 7. CDR3 length equals 15 residues. Germline CDR1 reads SGDLS; CDR2 reads YYNGEE.

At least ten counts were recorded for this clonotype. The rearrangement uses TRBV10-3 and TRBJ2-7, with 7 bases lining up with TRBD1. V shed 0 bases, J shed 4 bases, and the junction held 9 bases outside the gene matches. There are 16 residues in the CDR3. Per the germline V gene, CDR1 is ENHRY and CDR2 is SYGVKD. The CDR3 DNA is TGTGCCATCAGTGAGTCGGGGCAGGGGGTACGGTACGAGCAGTACTTC. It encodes CAISESGQGVRYEQYF.

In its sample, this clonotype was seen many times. CDR3 sequence (DNA): TGTGCCAGCAGCTTAGTGAGTCTAGCGGGGACCTACGAGCAGTACTTC. Encoded protein: CASSLVSLAGTYEQYF. This sequence joins TRBV7-2 and TRBJ2-7; 9 bases match TRBD2. CDR1 and CDR2 (germline): SGHTA, FQGNSA. V gave up 1 base and J gave up 2 bases; unmatched junction bases: 6. The CDR3 covers 16 residues.

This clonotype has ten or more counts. The CDR3: CAISEWKQGAEEDEQYF. CDR3 nucleotides: TGTGCCATCAGTGAGTGGAAACAGGGGGCTGAAGAAGACGAGCAGTACTTC. The V and J genes are TRBV10-3 and TRBJ2-7, with 9 bases that match TRBD1. Losses at the gene ends were 1 base for V and 5 bases for J; bases not matched to a gene: 12. The CDR3 length is 17 residues. The V gene's germline CDR1 is ENHRY and CDR2 SYGVKD.

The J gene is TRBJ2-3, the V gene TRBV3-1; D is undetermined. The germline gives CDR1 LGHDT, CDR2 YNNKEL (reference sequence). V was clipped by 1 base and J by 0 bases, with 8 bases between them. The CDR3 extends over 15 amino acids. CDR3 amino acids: CASSQGGRSTDTQYF. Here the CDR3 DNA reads TGTGCCAGCAGCCAAGGGGGTCGGAGCACAGATACGCAGTATTTT.

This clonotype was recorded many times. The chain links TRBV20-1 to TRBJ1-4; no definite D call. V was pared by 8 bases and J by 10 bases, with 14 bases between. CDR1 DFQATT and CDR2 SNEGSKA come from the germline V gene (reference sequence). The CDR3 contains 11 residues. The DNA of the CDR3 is TGCAGTTCCACCGATGGGGTAAAACTGTTTTTT. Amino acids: CSSTDGVKLFF.

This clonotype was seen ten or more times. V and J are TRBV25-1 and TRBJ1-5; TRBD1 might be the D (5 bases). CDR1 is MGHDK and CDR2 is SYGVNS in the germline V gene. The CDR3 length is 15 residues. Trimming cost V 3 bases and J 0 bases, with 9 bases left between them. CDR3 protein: CASSDDSYSNQPQHF. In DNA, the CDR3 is TGTGCCAGCAGTGATGACAGTTATAGCAATCAGCCCCAGCATTTT.

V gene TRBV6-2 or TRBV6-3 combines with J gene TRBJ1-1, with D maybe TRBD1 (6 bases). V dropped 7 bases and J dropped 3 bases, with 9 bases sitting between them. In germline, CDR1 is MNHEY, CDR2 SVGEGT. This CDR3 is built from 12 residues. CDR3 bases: TGTGCCAGCAACACAGGGTACACTGAAGCTTTCTTT. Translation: CASNTGYTEAFF.

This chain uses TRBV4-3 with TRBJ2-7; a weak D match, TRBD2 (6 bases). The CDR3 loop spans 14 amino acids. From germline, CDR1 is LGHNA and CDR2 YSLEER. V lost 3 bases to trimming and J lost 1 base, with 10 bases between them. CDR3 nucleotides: TGCGCCAGCAGCCAGGCCCGGGAGTCCTACGAGCAGTACTTC. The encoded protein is CASSQARESYEQYF.